A single sample is the source of the 30 T cell receptor beta chains below, sequenced in a study of blood T cell repertoires in COVID-19. Assay used: immunoSEQ multiplex PCR; TCRdb lists only in-frame clones, some missing. Among approximately 97,000 clones listed, approximately 84% were seen once. Sequenced input: peripheral blood. These receptors all come from a man aged 60 to 75 with acute or convalescent COVID-19.

CDR3 loop: CASSRGQGGWDTQYF. CDR3 in DNA: TGTGCCAGCAGCAGAGGACAGGGGGGTTGGGATACGCAGTATTTT. This chain uses TRBV6-5 with TRBJ2-3; 10 positions match TRBD1. From germline, CDR1 is MNHEY and CDR2 SVGAGI. This CDR3 spans 15 amino acids. The trim removed 6 bases at V and 6 bases at J, leaving 9 bases unmatched.

The J gene is TRBJ2-1, the V gene TRBV6-2 or TRBV6-3; the D gene is possibly TRBD1 (5 bases). CDR3 length equals 17 residues. V was clipped by 5 bases and J by 0 bases, with 17 bases between them. CDR1 is MNHEY, CDR2 SVGEGT, per germline. For the CDR3, the DNA is TGTGCCAGCAGTCCCGCTGGGGCCAGGACCTCCTACAATGAGCAGTTCTTC. It encodes CASSPAGARTSYNEQFF.

Only a few counts were recorded for this clone. The rearrangement links TRBV9 to TRBJ1-2; D unresolved. Germline V gene lookup returns CDR1 SGDLS and CDR2 YYNGEE. The CDR3 is 15 amino acids. With 3 bases removed from V and 3 bases from J, the gap between germline ends came to 15 bases. DNA of the CDR3: TGTGCCAGCAGCGCCACCCCCCAAGCCGACTATGGCTACACCTTC. Translated: CASSATPQADYGYTF.

J is TRBJ2-1 and V is TRBV5-8, with D tentatively TRBD2 (5 bases). Germline values: CDR1 SGHTS, CDR2 YDEGEE. V gave up 7 bases and J gave up 4 bases, with 15 bases separating them. The CDR3 contains 14 residues. The DNA of the CDR3 is TGTGCCAGCGCTCGGGCCGGGGTATACAATGAGCAGTTCTTC. It codes for CASARAGVYNEQFF.

This chain uses TRBV7-9 with TRBJ2-3, with D possibly TRBD2 on 6 matching bases. Per germline, CDR1 SEHNR and CDR2 FQNEAQ (reference sequence). V was shortened by 5 bases and J by 2 bases, with 14 bases between the two germline ends. The CDR3 is made up of 15 amino acids. CDR3: CASSPRRGPTDTQYF. Here the CDR3 DNA reads TGTGCCAGCAGCCCTAGGAGGGGCCCCACAGATACGCAGTATTTT.

This chain links TRBV11-2 with TRBJ1-1; D not certain. The ends were cut back, 2 bases at V and 5 bases at J, with 3 bases in the middle. The germline gives CDR1 SGHAT, CDR2 FQNNGV. There are 11 residues in the CDR3. CDR3 region: CASSLYTEAFF. DNA for the CDR3: TGTGCCAGCAGCTTATATACTGAAGCTTTCTTT.

The chain is built from TRBV5-4 and TRBJ1-1; the D gene is possibly TRBD1 (6 bases). This CDR3 has 13 amino acids. Germline V CDR1 and CDR2: SGHNT, YYREEE (reference sequence). V lost 4 bases to trimming and J lost 10 bases, with 17 bases between them. This CDR3 is CASSAGQPNLAFF. DNA of the CDR3: TGTGCCAGCAGCGCAGGACAGCCGAATTTAGCTTTCTTT.

This chain uses TRBV14 with TRBJ1-6; no firm D call. V was cut by 4 bases and J by 3 bases, with 7 bases left in between. The V gene's germline CDR1 is SGHDN and CDR2 FVKESK. The CDR3 covers 14 residues. The CDR3 DNA sequence: TGTGCCAGCAGCCTACGGGGCTATAATTCACCCCTCCACTTT. Translation: CASSLRGYNSPLHF.

The V gene is TRBV15, the J gene TRBJ2-1, with 7 bases that match TRBD1. J lost 4 bases, V lost 0 bases, and 6 bases had no gene match. The CDR3 is 16 residues long. Looked up from germline, CDR1 is LNHNV and CDR2 is YYDKDF (reference sequence). CDR3 sequence: CATSRDLVTGYNEQFF. The CDR3 bases are TGTGCCACCAGCAGAGATCTTGTGACAGGGTACAATGAGCAGTTCTTC.

This clone occurred a few times. The gene calls are TRBV6-5 and TRBJ2-7, with 8 bases fitting TRBD1. The CDR3 has 16 amino acids. V shed 2 bases and J 1 base; nucleotides not matched to a gene: 7. Germline V gives CDR1 MNHEY, CDR2 SVGAGI. The CDR3 DNA reads as TGTGCCAGCAGTTACGGGACAGGAGATTTTTCCTACGAGCAGTACTTC. Translation: CASSYGTGDFSYEQYF.

The rearrangement links TRBV5-6 to TRBJ2-3; possible D gene TRBD2, 5 bases. This CDR3 has 15 amino acids. The germline V gene encodes CDR1 SGHDT and CDR2 YYEEEE. V was shortened by 4 bases and J by 0 bases, with 12 bases between the two germline ends. The CDR3 protein is CASSLGVASTDTQYF. DNA for the CDR3: TGTGCCAGCAGCCTCGGGGTGGCTAGCACAGATACGCAGTATTTT.

The chain combines TRBV28 with TRBJ1-2, with a weak D call TRBD1 (6 bases). Between the trimmed V and J ends, which lost 7 bases and 2 bases, there was a span of 14 bases. Germline CDR1 MDHEN, CDR2 SYDVKM. CDR3 size: 14 residues. In DNA, the CDR3 is TGTGCCAGCACGTGGGACACCGCAAACTATGGCTACACCTTC. Encoded protein: CASTWDTANYGYTF.

For the CDR3, the DNA is TGCGCCAGCAGCTTAGGTAGGACTACCATCTACAATGAGCAGTTCTTC. Translated, it gives CASSLGRTTIYNEQFF. The V call is TRBV5-1, the J call TRBJ2-1, with TRBD2 as a possible D gene (6 bases). The V gene's germline CDR1 is SGHRS and CDR2 YFSETQ. This CDR3 spans 16 amino acids. Trimming cost V 2 bases and J 3 bases, with 15 bases left between them.

J is TRBJ1-6 and V is TRBV2; 7 bases agree with TRBD1. The V and J ends lost 6 bases and 10 bases, in that order; junction bases with no gene match: 15. This CDR3 comprises 16 residues. Germline CDR1 and CDR2: SNHLY and FYNNEI. CDR3 region: CASSLKTTGTGSPLHF. The DNA of the CDR3 is TGTGCCAGCAGCCTAAAGACGACAGGGACGGGATCACCCCTCCACTTT. The full variable domain, completed using reference TRBV2 and TRBJ1-6, is EPEVTQTPSHQVTQMGQEVILRCVPISNHLYFYWYRQILGQKVEFLVSFYNNEISEKSEIFDDQFSVERPDGSNFTLKIRSTKLEDSAMYFCASSLKTTGTGSPLHFGNGTRLTVT.

The chain's CDR3 is CASSFGRSTEAFF. As DNA, the CDR3 is TGTGCCAGCAGCTTTGGCCGGAGCACTGAAGCTTTCTTT. The chain is built from TRBV7-9 and TRBJ1-1, with D unclear. This CDR3 is 13 amino acids long. CDR1 is SEHNR and CDR2 is FQNEAQ in the germline V gene (reference sequence). V dropped 3 bases and J dropped 4 bases, with 9 bases sitting between them.

The chain carries TRBV15 and TRBJ2-7; 8 nucleotides agree with TRBD2. CDR1 is LNHNV, CDR2 YYDKDF, per germline (reference sequence). The V segment lost 0 bases and the J segment 7 bases; nucleotides outside the gene matches: 8. CDR3 size: 15 residues. The CDR3 protein is CATSRDQAGGREQYF. The CDR3 DNA follows: TGTGCCACCAGCAGAGATCAGGCGGGGGGCAGAGAGCAGTACTTC. The whole variable domain, filled in from reference TRBV15 and TRBJ2-7, reads DAMVIQNPRYQVTQFGKPVTLSCSQTLNHNVMYWYQQKSSQAPKLLFHYYDKDFNNEADTPDNFQSRRPNTSFCFLDIRSPGLGDTAMYLCATSRDQAGGREQYFGPGTRLTVT.

This clone has just a few counts. The rearrangement joins TRBV7-9 to TRBJ2-3; 9 positions agree with TRBD1. The CDR3 contains 15 residues. Trimming at V came to 5 bases and at J to 5 bases, leaving 8 bases not matched to a gene. Germline CDR1 and CDR2: SEHNR and FQNEAQ (reference sequence). CDR3 region: CASSPTGGVIDTQYF. The CDR3 nucleotides read TGTGCCAGCAGCCCCACAGGGGGCGTTATAGATACGCAGTATTTT.

The CDR3 loop is CASTVDRGRTEAFF. The CDR3 DNA sequence: TGTGCCAGCACCGTGGACAGGGGACGCACTGAAGCTTTCTTT. J is TRBJ1-1 and V is TRBV6-5; 9 bases agree with TRBD1. The length of the CDR3 is 14 residues. After removal of 7 bases from V and 4 bases from J, the junction contained 7 bases not matched to a gene. From germline, CDR1 is MNHEY and CDR2 SVGAGI.

This chain uses TRBV5-1 with TRBJ1-1; maybe TRBD1 (5 bases). CDR1 is SGHRS and CDR2 is YFSETQ in the germline V gene. The CDR3 is 12 residues long. Trimming shortened V by 0 bases and J by 8 bases, and 8 bases separated the two germline ends. The CDR3 spells CASSLVGGEAFF. The CDR3 DNA reads TGCGCCAGCAGCTTGGTGGGGGGAGAAGCTTTCTTT. Supplemented by reference TRBV5-1 and TRBJ1-1, the full variable domain reads KAGVTQTPRYLIKTRGQQVTLSCSPISGHRSVSWYQQTPGQGLQFLFEYFSETQRNKGNFPGRFSGRQFSNSRSEMNVSTLELGDSALYLCASSLVGGEAFFGQGTRLTVV.

This chain links TRBV2 with TRBJ2-2; TRBD2 aligns across 9 bases. CDR1 and CDR2 (germline): SNHLY, FYNNEI. The CDR3 length is 16 residues. Unmatched junction bases numbered 8, after V lost 4 bases and J lost 5 bases. CDR3 DNA sequence: TGTGCCAGCAGTGCGTTCCCTAGCGGGGCGACCGGGGAGCTGTTTTTT. Residues: CASSAFPSGATGELFF.

This clone was observed a single time. The chain links TRBV27 to TRBJ2-5; TRBD2 might be the D (5 bases). V lost 6 bases and J lost 5, with 16 bases in between. The V gene's germline CDR1 is MNHEY and CDR2 SMNVEV (reference sequence). This CDR3 has 14 residues. The CDR3 DNA reads as TGTGCCAGCAGATCTTCCGGGGTTAGGGAGACCCAGTACTTC. It codes for CASRSSGVRETQYF.

This chain links TRBV4-3 with TRBJ2-1, with 9 bases matching TRBD2. The CDR3 spans 18 residues. V lost 0 bases and J lost 9; bases outside the gene matches: 15. The germline V gene has CDR1 LGHNA and CDR2 YSLEER. CDR3 in DNA: TGCGCCAGCAGCCAAGATTTAGAACTAGCGGGTGGGCTTGGTGAGCAGTTCTTC. Translation: CASSQDLELAGGLGEQFF.

The chain has TRBV9 and TRBJ2-3; a weak D match, TRBD2 (5 bases). This CDR3 contains 15 residues. CDR1 and CDR2 from the germline V gene are SGDLS and YYNGEE. V was clipped by 4 bases and J by 0 bases, with 12 bases between them. The CDR3 coding sequence is TGTGCCAGCAGCACACGACGGGGAAGCACAGATACGCAGTATTTT. Its translation is CASSTRRGSTDTQYF.

V gene TRBV4-1 combines with J gene TRBJ2-1, with 8 bases lining up with TRBD2. The V and J ends lost 2 bases and 5 bases, in that order; junction bases with no gene match: 14. CDR3 size: 18 residues. Germline values: CDR1 MGHRA, CDR2 YSYEKL. The CDR3 here is CASSQPHLIASGHNEQFF. CDR3 nucleotide sequence: TGCGCCAGCAGCCAACCACATCTTATTGCTAGCGGGCACAATGAGCAGTTCTTC.

A few counts support this clone. The J gene is TRBJ1-3, the V gene TRBV7-8; the D is unclear. Trimming took 5 bases from V and 7 from J, leaving 9 bases between them. CDR1 is SGHVS, CDR2 FQNEAQ, per germline. This CDR3 comprises 12 residues. Here the CDR3 DNA reads TGTGCCAGCAGCCCTCTCGGGAACACCATATATTTT. Its translation: CASSPLGNTIYF.

This clone came up many times. This chain connects TRBV2 to TRBJ2-3; D possibly corresponds to TRBD2 (6 bases). Germline values: CDR1 SNHLY, CDR2 FYNNEI. There are 14 residues in the CDR3. V lost 6 bases and J lost 1, with 11 bases in between. The CDR3: CASRPIAGTDTQYF. CDR3 nucleotide sequence: TGTGCCAGCAGGCCGATAGCGGGCACAGATACGCAGTATTTT. The whole variable domain, remainder taken from reference TRBV2 and TRBJ2-3, is EPEVTQTPSHQVTQMGQEVILRCVPISNHLYFYWYRQILGQKVEFLVSFYNNEISEKSEIFDDQFSVERPDGSNFTLKIRSTKLEDSAMYFCASRPIAGTDTQYFGPGTRLTVL.

This chain links TRBV4-1 with TRBJ2-1, with 15 bases identical to TRBD2. Germline CDR1 and CDR2: MGHRA and YSYEKL. The CDR3 totals 21 residues. The V segment lost 4 bases and the J segment 6 bases; nucleotides outside the gene matches: 19. The CDR3 sequence: CASSLPLGGVGTSGRLNEQFF. CDR3 bases: TGCGCCAGCAGCCTCCCGTTAGGGGGCGTAGGGACTAGCGGGAGGCTCAATGAGCAGTTCTTC.

The chain combines TRBV7-3 with TRBJ2-2; 7 bases fit TRBD1. Germline V gene data show CDR1 as SGHTA and CDR2 as FQGTGA. CDR3 length: 14 residues. V was pared by 2 bases and J by 5 bases, with 2 bases of the junction left unmatched. The CDR3 DNA reads as TGTGCCAGCAGCTTAGCACAGGGGACCGGGGAGCTGTTTTTT. This codes for CASSLAQGTGELFF.

V gene TRBV6-1 combines with J gene TRBJ2-7, with D possibly being TRBD1 (5 bases). The CDR3 runs 12 residues. V dropped 3 bases and J dropped 3 bases, with 6 bases sitting between them. Germline values: CDR1 MNHNS, CDR2 SASEGT. CDR3 DNA: TGTGCCAGCAGTGAGACAGTCTACGAGCAGTACTTC. Translating gives CASSETVYEQYF.

This chain links TRBV7-9 with TRBJ1-2; D uncertain. Germline V gene sequence: CDR1 SEHNR, CDR2 FQNEAQ (reference sequence). V shed 0 bases and J shed 6 bases, with 8 bases lying between them. The CDR3 totals 13 residues. CDR3 loop: CASSLAGGNGYTF. CDR3 DNA sequence: TGTGCCAGCAGCTTAGCGGGCGGGAATGGCTACACCTTC.